Presented here are 20 T cell receptor beta chains from one specimen sequenced in a study of OX40 agonist ivuxolimab in advanced cancers. Sequencing used immunoSEQ multiplex PCR; TCRdb keeps in-frame clones, though not all of them. The data show approximately 41,000 clones, about 89% seen once. Specimen: CD4+ or CD8+ T cells sorted from blood, collected in a trial of the OX40 agonist ivuxolimab. These receptors originate from an adult with an advanced solid tumor such as melanoma, head and neck, liver or kidney cancer.

This chain uses TRBV6-5 with TRBJ1-1; D is ambiguous. CDR1 is MNHEY and CDR2 is SVGAGI in the germline V gene. Deletions cut 2 bases from V and 7 bases from J, with 5 bases between. The CDR3 is made up of 11 amino acids. CDR3 residues: CASSYRLEAFF. DNA for the CDR3: TGTGCCAGCAGTTACCGGCTTGAAGCTTTCTTT.

The V and J genes are TRBV9 and TRBJ1-6; tentatively, D is TRBD1 (6 bases). V shed 5 bases and J shed 5 bases, with 11 bases lying between them. Germline V CDR1 and CDR2: SGDLS, YYNGEE. The CDR3 spans 14 residues. The CDR3 nucleotides are TGTGCCAGCAGTGGTACAGGGAATAATTCACCCCTCCACTTT. Protein product: CASSGTGNNSPLHF.

This clone appeared once. The chain joins TRBV5-4 to TRBJ2-7; perhaps TRBD1 as D (6 bases). Germline lookup yields CDR1 SGHNT and CDR2 YYREEE (reference sequence). Trimming took 0 bases from V and 4 from J, leaving 14 bases between them. The CDR3 has 15 residues. The CDR3, as DNA: TGTGCCAGCAGCTTGGGGGATACAGGGCCTTACGAGCAGTACTTC. It is translated as CASSLGDTGPYEQYF.

The rearrangement links TRBV9 to TRBJ2-7, with 10 bases aligning to TRBD1. Looked up from germline, CDR1 is SGDLS and CDR2 is YYNGEE. The length of the CDR3 is 15 residues. V lost 0 bases, J lost 5 bases, and 5 bases stayed unmatched. The CDR3 sequence: CASSVAGTGVDEQYF. In nucleotides, the CDR3 is TGTGCCAGCAGCGTAGCTGGGACAGGGGTCGACGAGCAGTACTTC.

With respect to this clone: The sample holds other DNA sequences that translate to the same CDR3. The rearrangement uses TRBV27 and TRBJ2-7, with D maybe TRBD2 (5 bases). Germline V gene data show CDR1 as MNHEY and CDR2 as SMNVEV (reference sequence). CDR3 length equals 12 residues. V shed 2 bases and J shed 4 bases, with 6 bases lying between them. CDR3 coding DNA: TGTGCCAGCAGTTTAGGAGGTTACGAGCAGTACTTC. Its protein is CASSLGGYEQYF.

CDR3 protein: CASSPHTLRGENYGYTF. The CDR3 coding sequence is TGTGCCAGCAGTCCCCATACCCTCAGGGGGGAGAACTATGGCTACACCTTC. The chain joins TRBV28 to TRBJ1-2, with 7 nucleotides matching TRBD1. Losses at the gene ends were 5 bases for V and 2 bases for J; bases not matched to a gene: 14. The CDR3 length is 17 residues. Germline-derived CDR1 and CDR2 are MDHEN and SYDVKM.

This clone was detected only a few times. J is TRBJ2-1 and V is TRBV5-1, with 8 nucleotides matching TRBD1. CDR3 length: 15 amino acids. Germline CDR1 and CDR2: SGHRS and YFSETQ. The trim removed 0 bases at V and 7 bases at J, leaving 6 bases unmatched. The DNA of the CDR3 is TGCGCCAGCAGCTTGGACCAGGGGGCATCGAATGAGCAGTTCTTC. Residues: CASSLDQGASNEQFF.

The chain has TRBV6-1 and TRBJ1-4; no clear D. CDR3 length: 14 residues. Germline CDR1 reads MNHNS; CDR2 reads SASEGT. The V end lost 2 bases, the J end lost 4 bases, and 8 bases lay between the germline ends. The CDR3 DNA is TGTGCCAGCAGTGAAAGGAGGATTAATGAAAAACTGTTTTTT. Protein: CASSERRINEKLFF.

The chain employs TRBV30 and TRBJ2-5; weak D call: TRBD2 (6 bases). Germline CDR1 GTSNPN, CDR2 SVGIG (reference sequence). Between the trimmed V and J ends, which lost 3 bases and 2 bases, there was a span of 7 bases. The CDR3 covers 12 residues. CDR3 sequence (DNA): TGTGCCTGGAGCGGGGGACAAGAGACCCAGTACTTC. Translation gives CAWSGGQETQYF.

The J gene is TRBJ2-7, the V gene TRBV10-3; TRBD2 might be the D (5 bases). CDR3 length equals 13 residues. The V gene's germline CDR1 is ENHRY and CDR2 SYGVKD. Trimming pared 8 bases from V and 1 base from J, leaving 12 bases between. The CDR3 DNA reads as TGTGCCATCTTAAGCGGTATGTCCTACGAGCAGTACTTC. It is translated as CAILSGMSYEQYF.

The rearrangement links TRBV4-3 to TRBJ2-3, with TRBD2 identical over 8 bases. Per germline, CDR1 LGHNA and CDR2 YSLEER. Trimming took 0 bases from V and 5 from J; bases not matched to a gene: 10. The CDR3 consists of 17 residues. CDR3 residues: CASSQDSPGGPVDTQYF. Here the CDR3 DNA reads TGCGCCAGCAGCCAAGATTCCCCGGGGGGGCCTGTAGATACGCAGTATTTT.

The sample holds one count of this clone. The chain has TRBV5-1 and TRBJ1-4, with a tentative D call TRBD1 (5 bases). V dropped 4 bases and J dropped 0 bases, with 10 bases sitting between them. The CDR3 sequence is 15 residues long. Germline-derived CDR1 and CDR2 are SGHRS and YFSETQ. The CDR3 DNA is TGCGCCAGCAGCATAGACAGCACAACTAATGAAAAACTGTTTTTT. Translating gives CASSIDSTTNEKLFF.

The CDR3 loop reads CASSQHTGGSNYGYTF. As DNA, the CDR3 is TGCGCCAGCAGCCAACATACAGGGGGTTCTAACTATGGCTACACCTTC. The chain employs TRBV4-1 and TRBJ1-2; 8 bases are a match to TRBD1. CDR3 size: 16 residues. Germline-derived CDR1 and CDR2 are MGHRA and YSYEKL. Losses at the gene ends were 2 bases for V and 0 bases for J; bases not matched to a gene: 5.

V is TRBV27 and J is TRBJ1-5, with 7 bases that match TRBD1. V was pared by 6 bases and J by 0 bases, with 2 bases of the junction left unmatched. This CDR3 has 14 residues. The germline gives CDR1 MNHEY, CDR2 SMNVEV (reference sequence). The CDR3 protein is CASRDRYSNQPQHF. The DNA for the CDR3 is TGTGCCAGCAGGGACAGGTATAGCAATCAGCCCCAGCATTTT.

The genes are TRBV27 and TRBJ2-3, with 7 bases that match TRBD1. V lost 5 bases and J lost 5; bases outside the gene matches: 10. Germline V gene lookup returns CDR1 MNHEY and CDR2 SMNVEV (reference sequence). The CDR3 is 15 amino acids. This CDR3 is CASSPPGQELDTQYF. In nucleotides, the CDR3 is TGTGCCAGCAGTCCACCAGGACAGGAATTAGATACGCAGTATTTT.

The chain links TRBV6-5 to TRBJ1-1; D is uncertain. The CDR3 sequence is 15 residues long. The germline CDR1 and CDR2 sequences are MNHEY and SVGAGI. Trimming cost V 2 bases and J 0 bases, with 10 bases left between them. CDR3 protein: CASSYVREMNTEAFF. The DNA of the CDR3 is TGTGCCAGCAGTTACGTGCGGGAAATGAACACTGAAGCTTTCTTT.

The rearrangement uses TRBV7-9 and TRBJ2-1; D is uncertain. The CDR3 consists of 14 residues. Between the trimmed V and J ends, which lost 3 bases and 0 bases, there was a span of 6 bases. Germline CDR1 and CDR2: SEHNR and FQNEAQ (reference sequence). CDR3 in amino acids: CASSFPSSYNEQFF. The DNA of the CDR3 is TGTGCCAGCAGCTTCCCATCCTCCTACAATGAGCAGTTCTTC.

The J gene is TRBJ2-2, the V gene TRBV7-9, with 12 bases identical to TRBD2. Germline loops: CDR1 SEHNR, CDR2 FQNEAQ (reference sequence). The CDR3 covers 17 residues. The V and J ends lost 4 bases and 6 bases, in that order; junction bases with no gene match: 9. In DNA, the CDR3 is TGTGCCAGCAGCTCCTCTACTAGCGGGGGGAATCCCGGGGAGCTGTTTTTT. The encoded protein is CASSSSTSGGNPGELFF.

The rearrangement uses TRBV28 and TRBJ1-3; the D is unclear. Per germline, CDR1 MDHEN and CDR2 SYDVKM. The CDR3 is 15 residues long. Trimming left V 2 bases short and J 5 bases short, with 13 bases between. CDR3 protein: CASSLVGESRNTIYF. The CDR3 coding sequence is TGTGCCAGCAGTTTAGTCGGGGAGAGTAGAAACACCATATATTTT.

The J gene is TRBJ2-7, the V gene TRBV14, with D possibly being TRBD1 (5 bases). Germline V gene lookup returns CDR1 SGHDN and CDR2 FVKESK. V lost 4 bases and J 3 bases, leaving 13 bases between the germline ends. The CDR3 extends over 14 amino acids. The CDR3 region is CASSRDSTFYEQYF. CDR3 DNA: TGTGCCAGCAGCCGAGACAGTACCTTCTACGAGCAGTACTTC.